Reported below is one T cell receptor (beta chain). Its target is unknown. This sample is drawn from a study of response to subunit inactivated influenza vaccine. Study conclusions and caveats: There was a suggestion from the authors that each seasonal influenza vaccination recruits few new T cells.

TCRdb ran MiXCR on the RT-PCR reads and lists one entry per CDR3 protein. This sample carries about 160,000 distinct CDR3 sequences, approximately 11% of them seen once, and the ten largest clones take under 15%. From germline, CDR1 is LGHNA and CDR2 YSLEER. The CDR3 extends over 15 amino acids. The ends lost 2 bases at V and 4 bases at J; junction bases unmatched: 7. This chain joins TRBV4-3 and TRBJ2-5, with 7 bases that match TRBD2. This TCR came from a man between 50 and 59 years old who received an inactivated influenza vaccine. The source material was non-naive T cells sorted from PBMCs, sampled around seven weeks after vaccination. This CDR3 is CASSQYVGGGETQYF. CDR3 nucleotide sequence: TGCGCCAGCAGCCAATATGTGGGGGGGGGAGAGACCCAGTACTTC.